This T cell receptor (beta chain) derives from a study of a mutant IDH1 vaccine in newly diagnosed glioma. Whole-study context: Vaccination was launched 4-6 weeks after radiotherapy alone, or with temozolomide cycles.

The time point: week 5, during vaccination. A 20-mer mutant IDH1 peptide at 300 ug was injected subcutaneously with topical imiquimod. New WHO grade 3 or 4 astrocytomas that were IDH1-mutant and ATRX-lost occurred in the donors. Measured with immunoSEQ multiplex PCR; TCRdb has only the in-frame clones, and not every one. The sample records about 36,000 clones, 81% being singletons. The V gene end was trimmed by 3 bases and the J gene end by 7 bases; junction bases not matched to a gene: 4. This CDR3 comprises 15 residues. Germline-derived CDR1 and CDR2 are SGHTA and FQGNSA. For this clone: Antigen specificity is unknown.

Sequences were derived from PBMCs, sampled from a glioma patient whose treatment included an IDH1 peptide vaccine. This clonotype originated in a man aged 45 to 65 with glioma. The chain joins TRBV7-2 to TRBJ2-2, with 11 bases aligning to TRBD2. The CDR3 nucleotides read TGTGCCAGCAGCTTCACTAGCGGGAGAATCGGGGAGCTGTTTTTT. This encodes CASSFTSGRIGELFF.